The 14 T cell receptor beta chains given below trace back to one sample, sequenced in a study of tumor-infiltrating T cells and Merkel cell polyomavirus. Study information: The T cells studied were CD8+ and recognized the Merkel cell polyomavirus KLL epitope.

Only in-frame clones appear in the TCRdb table, and some are missing; sequencing was by immunoSEQ multiplex PCR. Of 26,000 or so clones in the sample, around 90% are singletons; the top ten hold less than 3%. Every patient's tumor was robustly positive for Merkel cell polyomavirus Large T antigen on immunohistochemistry. The specimen sequenced was lymph node tissue. The source of these receptors is a man aged 50-60 years with Merkel cell carcinoma.

This clone was seen just once. The rearrangement joins TRBV6-1 to TRBJ1-2; D is perhaps TRBD1 (6 bases). Germline-derived CDR1 and CDR2 are MNHNS and SASEGT. This CDR3 spans 15 amino acids. V lost 6 bases and J 0 bases, leaving 14 bases between the germline ends. The CDR3 bases are TGTGCCAGCAGGACCCTGGGGGCCCCTAACTATGGCTACACCTTC. It is translated as CASRTLGAPNYGYTF.

V is TRBV30 and J is TRBJ2-1; D remains ambiguous. V lost 3 bases, J lost 4 bases, and 10 bases lay in between. The CDR3 totals 13 residues. Germline-derived CDR1 and CDR2 are GTSNPN and SVGIG (reference sequence). The chain's CDR3 is CAWRWSEYNEQFF. The CDR3 nucleotides read TGTGCCTGGAGGTGGTCAGAATACAATGAGCAGTTCTTC. The entire variable domain, with the rest obtained from reference TRBV30 and TRBJ2-1, is as follows: SQTIHQWPATLVQPVGSPLSLECTVEGTSNPNLYWYRQAAGRGLQLLFYSVGIGQISSEVPQNLSASRPQDRQFILSSKKLLLSDSGFYLCAWRWSEYNEQFFGPGTRLTVL.

J is TRBJ2-3 and V is TRBV4-2; 12 positions agree with TRBD2. This CDR3 is built from 18 residues. In germline, CDR1 is LGHNA, CDR2 YNFKEQ. Trimming cost V 5 bases and J 4 bases; bases outside gene matches: 13. The CDR3 sequence is CASSLKTSGSLGADTQYF. The CDR3 bases are TGTGCCAGCAGCTTAAAGACTAGCGGGAGTTTGGGGGCAGATACGCAGTATTTT.

This chain connects TRBV21-1 to TRBJ2-5; the table's D call, TRBD2, was not checked against the DNA. TRBV21-1 is termed a pseudogene. CDR3 length: 16 residues. The CDR3 loop is CASRPRLAGVEETQYF. CDR3 nucleotides: TGTGCCAGCAGGCCCAGACTAGCGGGAGTGGAAGAGACCCAGTACTTC.

This chain joins TRBV15 and TRBJ1-1; unclear D gene. The CDR3 totals 13 residues. Germline CDR1 and CDR2: LNHNV and YYDKDF (reference sequence). The V end was cut by 1 base, the J end by 2 bases, with 5 bases between. Here the CDR3 reads CATSRARNTEAFF. Here the CDR3 DNA reads TGTGCCACCAGCAGAGCCCGTAACACTGAAGCTTTCTTT.

The J gene is TRBJ1-3, the V gene TRBV5-1; TRBD1 is a possible D gene (6 bases). From germline, CDR1 is SGHRS and CDR2 YFSETQ. The CDR3 covers 15 residues. The V gene lost 2 bases and the J gene lost 3 bases, with 12 bases spanning the gap. CDR3 sequence: CASSFLGGDGNTIYF. Written as DNA, the CDR3 is TGCGCCAGCAGCTTCTTAGGGGGAGATGGAAACACCATATATTTT.

The CDR3 DNA reads TGTGCCAGCTCACCCCCCGTGCGTGAAGAGCAGTTCTTC. Amino acid sequence: CASSPPVREEQFF. The chain is built from TRBV18 and TRBJ2-1; unclear D gene. Germline V gene data show CDR1 as KGHSH and CDR2 as LQKENI. The CDR3 is 13 amino acids. The V end lost 3 bases, the J end lost 10 bases, and 13 bases lay between the germline ends. The whole variable domain, filled in from reference TRBV18 and TRBJ2-1, reads NAGVMQNPRHLVRRRGQEARLRCSPMKGHSHVYWYRQLPEEGLKFMVYLQKENIIDESGMPKERFSAEFPKEGPSILRIQQVVRGDSAAYFCASSPPVREEQFFGPGTRLTVL.

The rearrangement joins TRBV7-2 to TRBJ1-5, with D possibly matching TRBD1 (6 bases). The CDR3 spans 13 residues. V was shortened by 7 bases and J by 4 bases, with 11 bases between the two germline ends. From germline, CDR1 is SGHTA and CDR2 FQGNSA. CDR3 sequence (DNA): TGTGCCAGCACCATGGACAGTAATCAGCCCCAGCATTTT. It encodes CASTMDSNQPQHF.

This chain connects TRBV18 to TRBJ1-1; 7 bases are shared with TRBD1. V dropped 3 bases and J dropped 0; count of bases not matched to a gene: 7. CDR1 and CDR2 from the germline V gene are KGHSH and LQKENI. CDR3 size: 16 residues. The CDR3 loop reads CASSPTGSLMNTEAFF. The CDR3 DNA reads TGTGCCAGCTCACCGACAGGGAGTTTGATGAACACTGAAGCTTTCTTT.

The J gene is TRBJ2-3, the V gene TRBV28; no definite D call. V was pared by 3 bases and J by 5 bases, with 15 bases between. CDR3 length: 15 amino acids. CDR1 and CDR2 (germline): MDHEN, SYDVKM. CDR3 DNA sequence: TGTGCCAGCAGTTTTAGTAACTACCCGGAAGATACGCAGTATTTT. This gives the protein CASSFSNYPEDTQYF.

The chain links TRBV5-5 to TRBJ1-2; possibly TRBD1 for D (5 bases). Trimming left V 0 bases short and J 7 bases short, with 16 bases between. Germline lookup yields CDR1 SGHKS and CDR2 YYEKEE (reference sequence). The CDR3 is 15 residues long. The CDR3 DNA reads TGTGCCAGCAGCTTGGCCGATCGGGGGTACGGTGGCTACACCTTC. Translating gives CASSLADRGYGGYTF.

This sequence joins TRBV5-1 and TRBJ2-5; the D gene is possibly TRBD1 (6 bases). The length of the CDR3 is 16 residues. Germline V lookup: CDR1 SGHRS, CDR2 YFSETQ. V lost 0 bases and J lost 4, with 16 bases in between. The CDR3 nucleotides read TGCGCCAGCAGCTTGGGAAAACAGGGTTGGGGAGAGACCCAGTACTTC. This sequence encodes CASSLGKQGWGETQYF.

The V call is TRBV7-8, the J call TRBJ1-1; a possible D gene is TRBD1 (5 bases). V was cut by 5 bases and J by 4 bases, with 20 bases left in between. The CDR3 loop spans 16 amino acids. CDR1 and CDR2 from the germline V gene are SGHVS and FQNEAQ. CDR3 DNA: TGTGCCAGCAGCCCGAGCCCCATAGGGGCAGGCACTGAAGCTTTCTTT. Amino acid sequence: CASSPSPIGAGTEAFF.

This clone occurred once. The V gene is TRBV19, the J gene TRBJ2-1; 12 bases fit TRBD2. This CDR3 comprises 15 residues. V gave up 5 bases and J gave up 4 bases; unmatched junction bases: 3. The germline V gene has CDR1 LNHDA and CDR2 SQIVND (reference sequence). CDR3 bases: TGTGCCAGTAGTCCTAGCGGGAGGGAATACAATGAGCAGTTCTTC. Translation: CASSPSGREYNEQFF.